This is a list of T cell receptor beta chains from one sample in a study of blood T cells in healthy people across ages. MiXCR was run by TCRdb on the 5' RACE reads, yielding one entry per CDR3 protein. The sample holds hundreds of thousands of distinct CDR3 sequences; around 62% are singletons and the top ten take about 30%. Material: blood. All receptors come from a man younger than 45 in good health. CDR3s include the opening cysteine and the closing phenylalanine or tryptophan. Each record gives: clone size, J gene, V gene, D gene, CDR3 DNA, CDR3 protein. D genes are given only for firm matches. Clone sizes are given selectively: once, few, many, or a class where the clone is expanded.

>.|TRBJ2-7|TRBV27|TRBD1
TGTGCCAGCCGGACAGGGCCTTATCGCGAGCAGTACTTC
CASRTGPYREQYF
>.|TRBJ2-5|TRBV12-3/TRBV12-4|.
TGTGCCAGCAGTCCCGGCGGCGGGCCGACCCAGTACTTC
CASSPGGGPTQYF
>.|TRBJ2-5|TRBV4-3|.
TGCGCCAGCAGCCAAGATTTTTCCCCGGGGGAGCAGTACTTC
CASSQDFSPGEQYF
>.|TRBJ2-1|TRBV29-1|TRBD2
TGCAGCGTTGGACTAGCGGACTCCTACAATGAGCAGTTCTTC
CSVGLADSYNEQFF
>.|TRBJ2-5|TRBV28|TRBD2
TGTGCCAGCAGGAGATTTAGCGGGGGGGCCGGAGAGACCCAGTACTTC
CASRRFSGGAGETQYF
>.|TRBJ2-7|TRBV7-2|.
TGTGCCAGCAGCTCCACGCCGACAGGTTCTTACAGTGAGCAGTACTTC
CASSSTPTGSYSEQYF
>.|TRBJ2-7|TRBV20-1|.
TGCAGTGCTAAGGCAGGGTCTTACGAGCAGTACTTC
CSAKAGSYEQYF
>few|TRBJ2-4|TRBV4-2|.
TGTGCCAGCAGCCAAGAGGGGTCACCCAAAAACATTCAGTACTTC
CASSQEGSPKNIQYF
>.|TRBJ2-5|TRBV9|TRBD2
TGTGCCAGCAGCCCCATGGCGGGGGGTTCGGAGACCCAGTACTTC
CASSPMAGGSETQYF
>few|TRBJ2-3|TRBV3-1|.
TGTGCCAGCAGAAAAGAGACAGATACGCAGTATTTT
CASRKETDTQYF